These 18 T cell receptor beta chains originate from one sample sequenced in a study of T cells in Graves' hyperthyroidism and ophthalmopathy. Template material for amplifying TCR beta CDR3 regions consisted of RNA transcripts. HTBI primers were the set used in a first-round RT-PCR of the TCR CDR3. TCRdb processed the multiplex PCR reads anew with MiXCR; each CDR3 protein has one entry. The sample holds approximately 600,000 distinct CDR3 sequences, more than 20% seen once. The sequenced sample consisted of blood. The receptors were sampled from a man aged 25 to 40 with Graves' ophthalmopathy.

The chain links TRBV5-6 to TRBJ1-2; perhaps TRBD1 as D (5 bases). Germline-derived CDR1 and CDR2 are SGHDT and YYEEEE. This CDR3 has 14 amino acids. Trimming removed 4 bases at V and 3 bases at J, with 13 bases between. The CDR3 protein is CASSAGIQDYGYTF. Here the CDR3 DNA reads TGTGCCAGCAGCGCAGGGATCCAGGACTATGGCTACACCTTC.

This clonotype was seen only once. V is TRBV10-3 and J is TRBJ2-3, with 7 bases identical to TRBD2. Germline V gives CDR1 ENHRY, CDR2 SYGVKD. V trimming: 0 bases; J trimming: 4 bases; junction bases outside the gene matches: 7. The CDR3 is made up of 16 amino acids. CDR3 DNA: TGTGCCATCAGTGAGTCGCAGCGGGGACTCGCAGATACGCAGTATTTT. Encoded protein: CAISESQRGLADTQYF.

V usage is TRBV7-8 and J usage is TRBJ1-5, with TRBD1 matching over 7 bases. There are 22 residues in the CDR3. V was clipped by 5 bases and J by 0 bases; unmatched bases: 25. The germline V gene encodes CDR1 SGHVS and CDR2 FQNEAQ. The DNA for the CDR3 is TGTGCCAGCAGCCAAGGGGGGCCGGGGAGATCCCAGGGACAGTTTAGCAATCAGCCCCAGCATTTT. The encoded protein is CASSQGGPGRSQGQFSNQPQHF. Full variable domain (outside the CDR3, taken from reference TRBV7-8 and TRBJ1-5): GAGVSQSPRYKVAKRGQDVALRCDPISGHVSLFWYQQALGQGPEFLTYFQNEAQLDKSGLPSDRFFAERPEGSVSTLKIQRTQQEDSAVYLCASSQGGPGRSQGQFSNQPQHFGDGTRLSIL.

The sample holds many counts of this clonotype. The chain carries TRBV20-1 and TRBJ2-7; TRBD2 aligns across 8 bases. Germline V gene data show CDR1 as DFQATT and CDR2 as SNEGSKA (reference sequence). J gave up 6 bases and V 6 bases, and 7 bases lay outside the gene matches. The CDR3 runs 12 residues. CDR3 DNA: TGCAGTGCCTCGGGAGGGCGTCTCGAGCAGTACTTC. This codes for CSASGGRLEQYF.

A few counts support this clonotype. The chain uses TRBV25-1 and TRBJ1-4, with D unclear. Germline V lookup: CDR1 MGHDK, CDR2 SYGVNS. Trimming removed 5 bases from V and 2 bases from J, with 18 bases in between. The CDR3 covers 17 residues. Here the CDR3 reads CASSMTRGMATNEKLFF. DNA for the CDR3: TGTGCCAGCAGTATGACCCGGGGAATGGCGACTAATGAAAAACTGTTTTTT.

Ten or more counts support this clonotype. J is TRBJ1-2 and V is TRBV30, with D tentatively TRBD1 (5 bases). V shed 2 bases and J shed 4 bases, with 14 bases lying between them. Germline V gives CDR1 GTSNPN, CDR2 SVGIG (reference sequence). CDR3 length: 14 residues. The CDR3, as DNA: TGTGCCTGGAGTCTGGGGGATAGTGTCTATGGCTACACCTTC. As protein: CAWSLGDSVYGYTF.

The chain uses TRBV11-2 and TRBJ2-3; 9 bases fit TRBD2. This CDR3 contains 15 residues. Trimming removed 1 base from V and 6 bases from J; junction bases left unmatched: 5. CDR1 and CDR2 from the germline V gene are SGHAT and FQNNGV. Here the CDR3 reads CASSLGGGRGDTQYF. As DNA, the CDR3 is TGTGCCAGCAGCTTAGGGGGCGGGAGGGGGGATACGCAGTATTTT.

V usage is TRBV2 and J usage is TRBJ2-1; 8 bases are a match to TRBD2. This CDR3 contains 14 residues. V shed 6 bases, J shed 7 bases, and the junction held 8 bases outside the gene matches. Per germline, CDR1 SNHLY and CDR2 FYNNEI. DNA of the CDR3: TGTGCCAGCAGAGCGGGGGCCCCCGTAAATGAGCAGTTCTTC. Amino acid sequence: CASRAGAPVNEQFF.

The rearrangement links TRBV5-1 to TRBJ2-1, with TRBD2 identical over 8 bases. Germline CDR1 SGHRS, CDR2 YFSETQ. The CDR3 is 17 residues long. Trimming cost V 1 base and J 6 bases; bases outside gene matches: 12. The chain's CDR3 is CASSLSGAAGGPNEQFF. In DNA form, the CDR3 reads TGCGCCAGCAGCTTGTCGGGGGCTGCGGGAGGTCCCAATGAGCAGTTCTTC. The full variable domain, rest sourced from reference TRBV5-1 and TRBJ2-1, is KAGVTQTPRYLIKTRGQQVTLSCSPISGHRSVSWYQQTPGQGLQFLFEYFSETQRNKGNFPGRFSGRQFSNSRSEMNVSTLELGDSALYLCASSLSGAAGGPNEQFFGPGTRLTVL.

This chain connects TRBV6-1 to TRBJ2-6, with a weak D call TRBD2 (6 bases). The CDR3 consists of 18 residues. V was clipped by 6 bases and J by 0 bases, with 18 bases between them. Germline V gene sequence: CDR1 MNHNS, CDR2 SASEGT. CDR3 sequence: CASSPDDGRSSGANVLTF. The CDR3 bases are TGTGCCAGCAGCCCAGACGACGGGAGAAGCTCTGGGGCCAACGTCCTGACTTTC.

The V gene is TRBV6-2 or TRBV6-3, the J gene TRBJ2-3; 10 positions agree with TRBD2. CDR3 length: 16 residues. Germline CDR1 reads MNHEY; CDR2 reads SVGEGT. Trimming took 5 bases from V and 6 from J; bases not matched to a gene: 11. CDR3 in amino acids: CASSPPLAGDGDTQYF. CDR3 DNA: TGTGCCAGCAGTCCCCCTCTAGCGGGAGATGGGGATACGCAGTATTTT.

V and J are TRBV27 and TRBJ2-1; 11 bases agree with TRBD2. CDR3 size: 16 residues. CDR1 is MNHEY and CDR2 is SMNVEV in the germline V gene (reference sequence). V was pared by 2 bases and J by 6 bases, with 6 bases of the junction left unmatched. The DNA of the CDR3 is TGTGCCAGCAGTTTACTACTAGCGGGAGCGTTCAATGAGCAGTTCTTC. This encodes CASSLLLAGAFNEQFF.

In its sample, this clonotype was seen many times. The chain links TRBV6-1 to TRBJ2-7; no clear D gene. V lost 8 bases to trimming and J lost 4 bases, with 18 bases between them. This CDR3 is 14 amino acids long. Germline CDR1 reads MNHNS; CDR2 reads SASEGT. The CDR3 bases are TGTGCCAGCCAGGACGGAGCCCTCAGGTACGAGCAGTACTTC. Translated, it gives CASQDGALRYEQYF.

Ten or more counts support this clonotype. The rearrangement uses TRBV5-1 and TRBJ2-7; TRBD2 matches 9 bases. CDR1 is SGHRS, CDR2 YFSETQ, per germline. Trimming removed 3 bases from V and 3 bases from J; junction bases left unmatched: 7. The CDR3 contains 15 residues. CDR3 sequence: CASSSRGSGSYEQYF. As DNA, the CDR3 is TGCGCCAGCAGCTCCCGTGGTAGCGGGAGCTACGAGCAGTACTTC.

This clonotype came up many times. The chain has TRBV15 and TRBJ1-1; D gene uncertain. Germline CDR1 reads LNHNV; CDR2 reads YYDKDF (reference sequence). This CDR3 is built from 12 residues. V was pared by 0 bases and J by 5 bases, with 4 bases between. Here the CDR3 reads CATSRDTTEAFF. The CDR3 region has the DNA TGTGCCACCAGCAGAGATACGACTGAAGCTTTCTTT. The complete variable domain, with remaining parts taken from reference TRBV15 and TRBJ1-1, reads DAMVIQNPRYQVTQFGKPVTLSCSQTLNHNVMYWYQQKSSQAPKLLFHYYDKDFNNEADTPDNFQSRRPNTSFCFLDIRSPGLGDTAMYLCATSRDTTEAFFGQGTRLTVV.

The rearrangement links TRBV12-3 or TRBV12-4 to TRBJ2-2; D is unclear. Trimming stripped 11 bases from V and 5 bases from J, with 12 bases between. The CDR3 is 12 residues long. CDR3 DNA sequence: TGTGCCTTTTCCTTCGGGACCGGGGAGCTGTTTTTT. Translation: CAFSFGTGELFF.

This chain links TRBV28 with TRBJ1-6; TRBD1 aligns across 9 bases. V lost 5 bases to trimming and J lost 5 bases; unmatched junction nucleotides: 4. The CDR3 spans 15 residues. The germline V gene encodes CDR1 MDHEN and CDR2 SYDVKM. CDR3 DNA: TGTGCCAGCAGTGGCGGGACAGGGCATAATTCACCCCTCCACTTT. Translated, it gives CASSGGTGHNSPLHF.

This sequence joins TRBV9 and TRBJ2-3, with 7 nucleotides matching TRBD1. J was trimmed by 2 bases and V by 4 bases; bases with no gene match: 7. From germline, CDR1 is SGDLS and CDR2 YYNGEE. The CDR3 length is 15 residues. CDR3 sequence reads: CASSKWGTDTDTQYF. Written as DNA, the CDR3 is TGTGCCAGCAGCAAGTGGGGGACAGACACAGATACGCAGTATTTT.